This TCR beta chain was documented in a study of T cell responses to AZD1222 COVID-19 vaccine. Study-wide results and caveats: Baseline antibody screening turned up just 6 or 7 seropositive AZD1222 recipients.

This table comes from immunoSEQ multiplex PCR, and its TCRdb copy is limited to in-frame clones, with some not included. The sample yields 94,000 or so clones, 90% seen once. Comments on this clone: Its cognate antigen is unknown.

The ends were cut back, 2 bases at V and 8 bases at J, with 10 bases in the middle. This CDR3 has 13 amino acids. Germline CDR1 and CDR2: SGHRS and YFSETQ. The starting material was peripheral blood, obtained on day 0 of AZD1222 vaccination. The sequence came from an adult in good health. The chain couples TRBV5-1 to TRBJ2-2; D gene uncertain. The CDR3 DNA sequence: TGCGCCAGCAGCTTAAGAAGTGGTGGGGAGCTGTTTTTT. Translated, it gives CASSLRSGGELFF.